These T cell receptor beta chains were read from a single sample in a study of cytomegalovirus exposure and HLA in healthy donors. Repertoires were generated with immunoSEQ multiplex PCR, while TCRdb's copy carries only in-frame clones and drops some. The sample shows 85,000 to 100,000 clones, around 64% of them seen only once. Sample: PBMCs. Receptor source: a human donor in good health. Each CDR3 is given with its conserved first and last residue. D genes are given only for firm matches. The listing skips clone size in some rows; elsewhere it reads once, few, many or a size class.

NA TRBJ1-1 TRBV7-8 NA TGTGCCAGCAGCTTAGCCCGACAGACTGAAGCTTTCTTT CASSLARQTEAFF
NA TRBJ2-2 TRBV7-2 TRBD2 TGTGCCAGCAGCTTACGAAGCGGGGGGAAGAACACCGGGGAGCTGTTTTTT CASSLRSGGKNTGELFF
NA TRBJ1-1 TRBV5-1 NA TGCGCCAGCAGCTTGGAAGGCAGGGCTTACACTGAAGCTTTCTTT CASSLEGRAYTEAFF
NA TRBJ1-6 TRBV14 NA TGTGCCAGCAGCCAAGCTAACAGTTATAATTCACCCCTCCACTTT CASSQANSYNSPLHF
NA TRBJ1-2 TRBV5-6 NA TGTGCCAGCAGGTCTACAGGTCCCTATGGCTACACCTTC CASRSTGPYGYTF
NA TRBJ1-5 TRBV19 TRBD1 TGTGCCAGTAGTACCTTACAGGGGGCTATTCAGCCCCAGCATTTT CASSTLQGAIQPQHF
few TRBJ1-1 TRBV6-5 TRBD1 TGTGCCAGCAGCCAGACAGGGTTGATGAACACTGAAGCTTTCTTT CASSQTGLMNTEAFF
NA TRBJ2-7 TRBV7-3 TRBD1 TGTGCCAGCAGCTCGCCCGGGACAGTCTCCTACGAGCAGTACTTC CASSSPGTVSYEQYF
NA TRBJ1-1 TRBV14 NA TGTGCCAGCAGCCCCAGGGGATCCATGAACACTGAAGCTTTCTTT CASSPRGSMNTEAFF
NA TRBJ2-5 TRBV9 NA TGTGCCAGCAGCGTAGGAGGACAGCCCACAGCCCAAGAGACCCAGTACTTC CASSVGGQPTAQETQYF
NA TRBJ1-4 TRBV27 NA TGTGCCAGCAGTTTGAGAGGCTGGGCAACTAATGAAAAACTGTTTTTT CASSLRGWATNEKLFF
NA TRBJ1-1 TRBV11-2 TRBD1 TGTGCCAGCAGCTCTCAGGGGGCGACTGAAGCTTTCTTT CASSSQGATEAFF
NA TRBJ1-5 TRBV4-1 NA TGCGCCAGCAGCCAATTAGCTGTCGGAAACAATCAGCCCCAGCATTTT CASSQLAVGNNQPQHF
few TRBJ2-3 TRBV9 TRBD2 TGTGCCAGCAGCCGAGGGACTAGCGGGGGCAGCACAGATACGCAGTATTTT CASSRGTSGGSTDTQYF
NA TRBJ1-1 TRBV5-4 TRBD1 TGTGCCAGCAGCCTCGGGACAGTGAACACTGAAGCTTTCTTT CASSLGTVNTEAFF
NA TRBJ1-2 TRBV30 NA TGTGCCTGGAGTCGGGGGGGGGCCGGTGGCTACACCTTC CAWSRGGAGGYTF
few TRBJ1-1 TRBV5-4 NA TGTGCCAGCAGCTTGGTGCAGGGGACGAACACTGAAGCTTTCTTT CASSLVQGTNTEAFF
NA TRBJ1-2 TRBV10-3 NA TGTGCCATCAGTGCGGGTGACGGCTACACCTTC CAISAGDGYTF
NA TRBJ1-5 TRBV5-8 NA TGTGCCAGCAGCTTGGGCAGTCAGCCCCAGCATTTT CASSLGSQPQHF
NA TRBJ1-2 TRBV6-5 TRBD1 TGTGCCAGCAGTGCCCGGACAGGCGCCTATGGCTACACCTTC CASSARTGAYGYTF
NA TRBJ2-5 TRBV6-5 NA TGTGCCAGCAGACAGGGAGAGACCCAGTACTTC CASRQGETQYF
few TRBJ1-5 TRBV4-3 TRBD1 TGCGCCAGCAGCCTCGGACAGGGCCAGCCCCAGCATTTT CASSLGQGQPQHF
NA TRBJ2-7 TRBV7-9 TRBD1 TGTGCCAGCAGCCGCCCCGGGACAGAGCTTCCCTACGAGCAGTACTTC CASSRPGTELPYEQYF
NA TRBJ1-2 TRBV2 NA TGTGCCAGCAGTGCGACAAACTATGGCTACACCTTC CASSATNYGYTF
NA TRBJ1-3 TRBV15 TRBD1 TGTGCCACCAGCACCTCGACAGGGAAGTCTGGAAACACCATATATTTT CATSTSTGKSGNTIYF
once TRBJ2-2 TRBV5-4 NA TGTGCCAGCAGCTTGGGGCTTCGGGGTGCCGGGGAGCTGTTTTTT CASSLGLRGAGELFF
NA TRBJ2-1 TRBV5-6 NA TGTGCCAGCAGCTTGGTTAGCAATGAGCAGTTCTTC CASSLVSNEQFF
few TRBJ2-3 TRBV5-4 TRBD2 TGTGCCAGCAGCTCACCTAGCGGTAGCACAGATACGCAGTATTTT CASSSPSGSTDTQYF
few TRBJ2-1 TRBV6-4 NA TGTGCCAGCAGGAGGGACTCGAAGTCGTACAATGAGCAGTTCTTC CASRRDSKSYNEQFF
NA TRBJ1-1 TRBV6-5 NA TGTGCCAGCACCCCCAATGGGGGAGGAGAAGCTTTCTTT CASTPNGGGEAFF
NA TRBJ2-1 TRBV25-1 TRBD2 TGTGCCAGCAGTGAACTGGGCGGGGGGGCCAATGAGCAGTTCTTC CASSELGGGANEQFF
once TRBJ2-5 TRBV7-2 NA TGTGCCAGCAGCTTAGCGCGCGAGACCCAGTACTTC CASSLARETQYF
few TRBJ1-6 TRBV14 NA TGTGCCAGCAGCAAGGATTTTACAGGGCGGCGTTCACCCCTCCACTTT CASSKDFTGRRSPLHF
NA TRBJ2-7 TRBV4-3 NA TGCGCCAGCAGCCAAGATATAGCCAGATCCTACGAGCAGTACTTC CASSQDIARSYEQYF
NA TRBJ2-7 TRBV25-1 NA TGTGCCAGCGGGACAACCTACGAGCAGTACTTC CASGTTYEQYF
once TRBJ1-1 TRBV5-4 NA TGTGCCAGCAGCTTTAGGCACAGTATGAACACTGAAGCTTTCTTT CASSFRHSMNTEAFF
NA TRBJ1-6 TRBV6-1 NA TGTGCCAGCAGGCCGGGACAAACTTATAATTCACCCCTCCACTTT CASRPGQTYNSPLHF
NA TRBJ2-1 TRBV7-3 NA TGTGCCAGCAGCTTAATGGCGCAGGGAGGCAATGAGCAGTTCTTC CASSLMAQGGNEQFF
NA TRBJ2-1 TRBV5-1 TRBD2 TGCGCCAGCAGCCCCCGGACTAGCGGCTACAATGAGCAGTTCTTC CASSPRTSGYNEQFF
NA TRBJ2-2 TRBV6-5 NA TGTGCCAGCAGTTCCAATAACAGGGTTGGGACCGGGGAGCTGTTTTTT CASSSNNRVGTGELFF
NA TRBJ1-6 TRBV7-8 NA TGTGCCAGCAGCTTAGCGGCCGAGGGTTCACCCCTCCACTTT CASSLAAEGSPLHF
NA TRBJ2-7 TRBV29-1 TRBD1 TGCAGCGTCGGGACAGGGGACACCTACGAGCAGTACTTC CSVGTGDTYEQYF
NA TRBJ2-3 TRBV25-1 NA TGTGCCAGCAGTGAATACTCAGCGCGAACTAGCACAGATACGCAGTATTTT CASSEYSARTSTDTQYF
few TRBJ2-1 TRBV4-3 TRBD1 TGCGCCAGCAGCCAAGATAGACAGGGGGCCCTCGAGCAGTTCTTC CASSQDRQGALEQFF